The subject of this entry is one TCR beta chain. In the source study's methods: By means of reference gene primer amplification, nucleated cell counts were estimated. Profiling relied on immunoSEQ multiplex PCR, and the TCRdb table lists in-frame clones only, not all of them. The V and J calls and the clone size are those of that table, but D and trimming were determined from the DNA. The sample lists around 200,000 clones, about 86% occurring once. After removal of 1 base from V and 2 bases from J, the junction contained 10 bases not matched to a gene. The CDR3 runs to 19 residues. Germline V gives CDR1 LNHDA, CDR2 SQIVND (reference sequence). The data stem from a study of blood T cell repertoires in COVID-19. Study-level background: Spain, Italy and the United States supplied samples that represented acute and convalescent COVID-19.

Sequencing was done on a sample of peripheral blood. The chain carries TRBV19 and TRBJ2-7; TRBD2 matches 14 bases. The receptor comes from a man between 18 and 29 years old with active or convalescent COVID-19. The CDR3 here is CASSIATPGTSGSPYEQYF. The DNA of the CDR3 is TGTGCCAGTAGTATAGCGACCCCCGGGACTAGCGGGAGCCCCTACGAGCAGTACTTC. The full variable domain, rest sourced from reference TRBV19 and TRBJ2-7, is DGGITQSPKYLFRKEGQNVTLSCEQNLNHDAMYWYRQDPGQGLRLIYYSQIVNDFQKGDIAEGYSVSREKKESFPLTVTSAQKNPTAFYLCASSIATPGTSGSPYEQYFGPGTRLTVT.